This T cell receptor (beta chain) was identified during a study of control samples from healthy donors and cancer patients. The table came from immunoSEQ multiplex PCR; TCRdb's copy has only in-frame clones and leaves some out. Among over 200,000 clones listed, 82% were seen once. Of note for this clone: One end of the junction does not line up with germline, which may come from a read error.

The CDR3 has 15 residues. Germline CDR1 MDHEN, CDR2 SYDVKM. This TCR was recovered from a woman aged 55-69 years with lung cancer. J is TRBJ2-7 and V is TRBV28; 9 bases are shared with TRBD2. Material: PBMCs. For the CDR3, the DNA is TGTGCCAGCAGACCTCGCGGGGGGGTAGGAAGGGTCCTGGGCTTC. Its translation: CASRPRGGVGRVLGF.